A single sample is the source of the 29 T cell receptor beta chains below, sequenced in a study of graft-versus-host responses after intestinal transplantation. No antigen has been assigned to these receptors. Method: immunoSEQ multiplex PCR; TCRdb's copy keeps in-frame clones and lacks some. The repertoire holds 30,000 or so clones, roughly four fifths seen once, with 15% to 20% in the top ten. The sequencing used unstimulated CD8+ T cells sorted from spleen or lymph node cells, collected before intestinal transplant. The receptors here all came from a human donor who received an intestinal transplant.

The chain is built from TRBV15 and TRBJ2-1; D is possibly TRBD2 (6 bases). Between the trimmed V and J ends, which lost 7 bases and 1 base, there was a span of 14 bases. The CDR3 runs to 15 residues. Germline CDR1 is LNHNV and CDR2 is YYDKDF (reference sequence). The CDR3 nucleotides read TGTGCCACCACGCTGGAGGGTGAATCCTACAATGAGCAGTTCTTC. Translating gives CATTLEGESYNEQFF.

The chain uses TRBV5-6 and TRBJ2-4; TRBD2 might be the D (5 bases). The CDR3 is 12 amino acids. Germline V CDR1 and CDR2: SGHDT, YYEEEE. With 1 base removed from V and 7 bases from J, the gap between germline ends came to 6 bases. This CDR3 is CASSLRGNIQYF. The CDR3 DNA reads TGTGCCAGCAGCTTGCGGGGTAACATTCAGTACTTC.

The genes are TRBV19 and TRBJ2-2, with D possibly matching TRBD1 (5 bases). The ends were cut back, 6 bases at V and 4 bases at J, with 12 bases in the middle. The CDR3 is made up of 14 amino acids. CDR1 and CDR2 (germline): LNHDA, SQIVND (reference sequence). This CDR3 reads CASSPGRGTGELFF. The CDR3 bases are TGTGCCAGTAGCCCCGGTAGGGGCACCGGGGAGCTGTTTTTT.

The V and J genes are TRBV2 and TRBJ1-6; possibly TRBD1 for D (6 bases). V was pared by 7 bases and J by 8 bases, with 15 bases between. The CDR3 covers 14 residues. The germline V gene encodes CDR1 SNHLY and CDR2 FYNNEI. CDR3 nucleotides: TGTGCCAGCAAACCGCGGGGGGCTCATTCACCCCTCCACTTT. It encodes CASKPRGAHSPLHF.

The count of this clone is one. J is TRBJ1-6 and V is TRBV11-2; 7 bases fit TRBD1. The CDR3 is made up of 16 amino acids. Germline CDR1 and CDR2: SGHAT and FQNNGV. Trimming at V came to 3 bases and at J to 4 bases, leaving 6 bases not matched to a gene. The CDR3 DNA reads TGTGCCAGCAGCTTGCTTAGGGGGCCTTATAATTCACCCCTCCACTTT. It is translated as CASSLLRGPYNSPLHF.

The chain couples TRBV5-1 to TRBJ2-7, with 14 nucleotides matching TRBD2. Germline loops: CDR1 SGHRS, CDR2 YFSETQ. This CDR3 has 17 residues. V lost 3 bases and J lost 4; bases outside the gene matches: 9. CDR3 protein: CASSSGLAGGMGYEQYF. The CDR3 DNA follows: TGCGCCAGCAGCTCTGGACTAGCGGGAGGCATGGGGTACGAGCAGTACTTC. The complete variable domain, with remaining parts taken from reference TRBV5-1 and TRBJ2-7, reads KAGVTQTPRYLIKTRGQQVTLSCSPISGHRSVSWYQQTPGQGLQFLFEYFSETQRNKGNFPGRFSGRQFSNSRSEMNVSTLELGDSALYLCASSSGLAGGMGYEQYFGPGTRLTVT.

The V gene is TRBV7-6, the J gene TRBJ2-1; the match to TRBD2 covers 11 bases. The CDR3 totals 14 residues. V gave up 5 bases and J gave up 10 bases; unmatched junction bases: 7. CDR1 is SGHVS and CDR2 is FNYEAQ in the germline V gene. The CDR3 DNA follows: TGTGCCAGCAGCCCGGGGACTAGCGGAGGGGAGCAGTTCTTC. It encodes CASSPGTSGGEQFF.

The chain is built from TRBV28 and TRBJ1-3; D may be TRBD1 (5 bases). The germline CDR1 and CDR2 sequences are MDHEN and SYDVKM. Trimming left V 2 bases short and J 5 bases short, with 10 bases between. This CDR3 has 14 residues. The CDR3: CASSLGQGRNTIYF. The CDR3 nucleotides read TGTGCCAGCAGTTTAGGGCAGGGTAGAAACACCATATATTTT.

The genes are TRBV19 and TRBJ1-5; D unclear. Germline CDR1 is LNHDA and CDR2 is SQIVND (reference sequence). The CDR3 is made up of 10 amino acids. Between the trimmed V and J ends, which lost 7 bases and 9 bases, there was a span of 7 bases. The CDR3 protein is CASNSWPQHF. CDR3 nucleotide sequence: TGTGCCAGTAACAGCTGGCCCCAGCATTTT.

The chain employs TRBV11-2 and TRBJ2-7, with 11 bases matching TRBD1. J was trimmed by 3 bases and V by 1 base; bases with no gene match: 2. Germline loops: CDR1 SGHAT, CDR2 FQNNGV. The CDR3 loop spans 15 amino acids. The CDR3 coding sequence is TGTGCCAGCAGCTTAGCAGGGACAGGGGGCTACGAGCAGTACTTC. Translation: CASSLAGTGGYEQYF.

The genes are TRBV18 and TRBJ2-2; D is ambiguous. CDR1 is KGHSH and CDR2 is LQKENI in the germline V gene. This CDR3 is built from 16 residues. V lost 0 bases to trimming and J lost 5 bases, with 13 bases between them. The CDR3 DNA sequence: TGTGCCAGCTCACCACCGCCAGGTTCACCTACCGGGGAGCTGTTTTTT. This sequence encodes CASSPPPGSPTGELFF.

The chain uses TRBV28 and TRBJ2-7; 9 nucleotides line up with TRBD1. The CDR3 is made up of 16 amino acids. J lost 1 base, V lost 3 bases, and 7 bases had no gene match. Per the germline V gene, CDR1 is MDHEN and CDR2 is SYDVKM. CDR3 sequence reads: CASSFPDRGTSYEQYF. The CDR3 bases are TGTGCCAGCAGTTTCCCAGACAGGGGGACATCCTACGAGCAGTACTTC.

This clone came up a few times. The chain has TRBV28 and TRBJ1-2; TRBD1 agrees at 8 bases. V shed 2 bases, J shed 4 bases, and the junction held 9 bases outside the gene matches. Germline values: CDR1 MDHEN, CDR2 SYDVKM. The CDR3 covers 16 residues. The CDR3 sequence: CASSLGAGGEGYGYTF. The CDR3 DNA reads TGTGCCAGCAGTTTAGGGGCAGGGGGCGAGGGCTATGGCTACACCTTC.

The gene calls are TRBV5-1 and TRBJ2-1; 7 bases fit TRBD2. V lost 2 bases, J lost 9 bases, and 5 bases stayed unmatched. This CDR3 contains 13 residues. Germline CDR1 is SGHRS and CDR2 is YFSETQ. CDR3 sequence (DNA): TGCGCCAGCAGCTTAGCGGGGTTCACTGAGCAGTTCTTC. It yields the protein CASSLAGFTEQFF.

This clone was seen a single time. V usage is TRBV27 and J usage is TRBJ2-5; TRBD2 matches at 10 bases. Near its end, the DNA agrees better with TRBJ2-7, so the J call may be wrong. Germline assignment: CDR1 MNHEY and CDR2 SMNVEV (reference sequence). The CDR3 covers 14 residues. CDR3 sequence: CASSTLAGNYEQYF. The CDR3 bases are TGTGCCAGCAGCACACTAGCGGGGAACTACGAGCAGTACTTC.

V gene TRBV19 combines with J gene TRBJ2-7; weak D call: TRBD2 (5 bases). The germline V gene encodes CDR1 LNHDA and CDR2 SQIVND (reference sequence). CDR3 length: 14 amino acids. The germline V and J ends were trimmed by 5 bases and 4 bases, with 15 bases remaining between them. The CDR3 DNA follows: TGTGCCAGTAGTGCGGGCCCTCGGGGTTACGAGCAGTACTTC. As protein: CASSAGPRGYEQYF. Full variable domain (remainder filled in from reference TRBV19 and TRBJ2-7): DGGITQSPKYLFRKEGQNVTLSCEQNLNHDAMYWYRQDPGQGLRLIYYSQIVNDFQKGDIAEGYSVSREKKESFPLTVTSAQKNPTAFYLCASSAGPRGYEQYFGPGTRLTVT.

This rearrangement joins TRBV7-9 to TRBJ2-5; perhaps TRBD1 as D (5 bases). V was trimmed by 5 bases and J by 5 bases, leaving 12 bases between them. The germline V gene has CDR1 SEHNR and CDR2 FQNEAQ (reference sequence). The CDR3 length is 13 residues. DNA for the CDR3: TGTGCCAGCAGCCCCGAAGGGGCCGAGACCCAGTACTTC. It is translated as CASSPEGAETQYF.

V gene TRBV11-3 combines with J gene TRBJ2-7; 10 positions match TRBD2. CDR3 length equals 16 residues. Germline V gene data show CDR1 as SGHNT and CDR2 as YENEEA. V lost 3 bases to trimming and J lost 1 base; unmatched junction nucleotides: 6. CDR3 residues: CASSLLAGEESYEQYF. DNA for the CDR3: TGTGCCAGCAGCTTGCTAGCGGGAGAAGAGTCCTACGAGCAGTACTTC.

The V gene is TRBV10-2, the J gene TRBJ2-7; 7 nucleotides match TRBD2. The CDR3 spans 14 residues. V shed 1 base and J 4 bases; nucleotides not matched to a gene: 4. The V gene's germline CDR1 is WSHSY and CDR2 SAAADI. The CDR3 DNA follows: TGCGCCAGCAGTGAGTACGGGAGGACGTACGAGCAGTACTTC. This encodes CASSEYGRTYEQYF.

The V and J genes are TRBV4-2 and TRBJ2-5; D might be TRBD2 (7 bases). CDR1 is LGHNA and CDR2 is YNFKEQ in the germline V gene. V was pared by 0 bases and J by 1 base, with 18 bases between. The length of the CDR3 is 18 residues. Here the CDR3 DNA reads TGTGCCAGCAGCCAAGAGGGGTTTATTGGGGGGGCCCAAGAGACCCAGTACTTC. It encodes CASSQEGFIGGAQETQYF.

This CDR3 is CASSFSGSVDEQFF. As DNA, the CDR3 is TGTGCCAGTAGCTTTAGCGGGAGTGTCGATGAGCAGTTCTTC. This chain joins TRBV19 and TRBJ2-1; 9 nucleotides agree with TRBD2. The length of the CDR3 is 14 residues. J gave up 8 bases and V 6 bases, and 8 bases lay outside the gene matches. CDR1 LNHDA and CDR2 SQIVND come from the germline V gene (reference sequence).

The rearrangement joins TRBV7-2 to TRBJ2-2, with 7 nucleotides matching TRBD2. The trim removed 5 bases at V and 3 bases at J, leaving 6 bases unmatched. Per germline, CDR1 SGHTA and CDR2 FQGNSA. The CDR3 extends over 15 amino acids. CDR3 in DNA: TGTGCCAGCAGCCGAAGACTAGCTGACACCGGGGAGCTGTTTTTT. Translated, it gives CASSRRLADTGELFF.

The J gene is TRBJ2-7, the V gene TRBV27; TRBD1 aligns across 7 bases. V dropped 9 bases and J dropped 2; count of bases not matched to a gene: 7. The germline gives CDR1 MNHEY, CDR2 SMNVEV (reference sequence). The CDR3 loop spans 13 amino acids. The chain's CDR3 is CASSNRGPYEQYF. DNA for the CDR3: TGTGCCAGTTCCAACAGGGGTCCCTACGAGCAGTACTTC.

This sequence joins TRBV7-9 and TRBJ2-5, with 11 bases fitting TRBD2. Germline CDR1 SEHNR, CDR2 FQNEAQ (reference sequence). There are 16 residues in the CDR3. With V trimmed by 6 bases and J by 5 bases, 11 bases remained unmatched. CDR3 DNA sequence: TGTGCCAGCAGTCCCGGGACTAGCGGCTTGGGGGAGACCCAGTACTTC. Protein sequence: CASSPGTSGLGETQYF.

The V call is TRBV6-5, the J call TRBJ2-3; 8 bases align to TRBD2. Germline assignment: CDR1 MNHEY and CDR2 SVGAGI. The CDR3 is 16 residues long. V dropped 2 bases and J dropped 3; count of bases not matched to a gene: 7. In DNA form, the CDR3 reads TGTGCCAGCAGTTACATTCCCAGCGGGAGAACAGATACGCAGTATTTT. Residues: CASSYIPSGRTDTQYF.

The gene calls are TRBV27 and TRBJ2-7, with unresolved D. V gave up 6 bases and J gave up 4 bases, with 16 bases separating them. CDR1 MNHEY and CDR2 SMNVEV come from the germline V gene (reference sequence). The CDR3 has 14 amino acids. This chain's CDR3 is CASSATTSIYEQYF. CDR3 bases: TGTGCCAGCAGCGCTACGACATCAATTTACGAGCAGTACTTC.

The chain links TRBV27 to TRBJ2-7; D is undetermined. Germline V gene data show CDR1 as MNHEY and CDR2 as SMNVEV (reference sequence). There are 13 residues in the CDR3. The V end was cut by 0 bases, the J end by 3 bases, with 6 bases between. CDR3 DNA: TGTGCCAGCAGTTTATCCGGTCTCTACGAGCAGTACTTC. Its translation is CASSLSGLYEQYF.

In DNA form, the CDR3 reads TGTGCCAGCAGTGAAGCCGTAGTTGCAACTAATGAAAAACTGTTTTTT. Translation gives CASSEAVVATNEKLFF. This chain uses TRBV6-1 with TRBJ1-4; no firm D call. V gave up 0 bases and J gave up 0 bases, with 8 bases separating them. CDR3 length: 16 residues. Germline CDR1 is MNHNS and CDR2 is SASEGT.

V usage is TRBV15 and J usage is TRBJ1-4; D unclear. The CDR3 is 15 amino acids. Germline V lookup: CDR1 LNHNV, CDR2 YYDKDF (reference sequence). V lost 5 bases, J lost 4 bases, and 14 bases lay in between. This CDR3 is CATSGGGQINEKLFF. The CDR3 nucleotides are TGTGCCACCAGCGGAGGAGGGCAGATTAATGAAAAACTGTTTTTT. Looking up the rest from reference TRBV15 and TRBJ1-4 gives the full variable domain: DAMVIQNPRYQVTQFGKPVTLSCSQTLNHNVMYWYQQKSSQAPKLLFHYYDKDFNNEADTPDNFQSRRPNTSFCFLDIRSPGLGDTAMYLCATSGGGQINEKLFFGSGTQLSVL.